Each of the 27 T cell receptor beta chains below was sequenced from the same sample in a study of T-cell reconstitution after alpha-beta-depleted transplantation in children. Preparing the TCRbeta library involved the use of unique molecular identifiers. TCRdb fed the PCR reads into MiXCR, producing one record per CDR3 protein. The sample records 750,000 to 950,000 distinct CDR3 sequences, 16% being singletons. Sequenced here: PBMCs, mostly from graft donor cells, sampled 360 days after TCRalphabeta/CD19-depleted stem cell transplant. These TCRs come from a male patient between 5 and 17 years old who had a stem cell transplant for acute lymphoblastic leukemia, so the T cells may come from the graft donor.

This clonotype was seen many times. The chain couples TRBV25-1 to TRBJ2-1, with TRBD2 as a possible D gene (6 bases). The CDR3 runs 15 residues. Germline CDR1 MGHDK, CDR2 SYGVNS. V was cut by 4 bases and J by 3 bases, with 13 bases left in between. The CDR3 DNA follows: TGTGCCAGCAGTGGAAGCGGGCGTATCTACAATGAGCAGTTCTTC. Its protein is CASSGSGRIYNEQFF.

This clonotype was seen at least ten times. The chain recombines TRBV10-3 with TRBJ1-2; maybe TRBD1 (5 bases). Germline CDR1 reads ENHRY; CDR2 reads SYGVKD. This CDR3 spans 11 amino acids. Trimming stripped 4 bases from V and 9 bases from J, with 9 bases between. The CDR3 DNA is TGTGCCATCAGTGTAGCAGGGAGCTACACCTTC. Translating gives CAISVAGSYTF.

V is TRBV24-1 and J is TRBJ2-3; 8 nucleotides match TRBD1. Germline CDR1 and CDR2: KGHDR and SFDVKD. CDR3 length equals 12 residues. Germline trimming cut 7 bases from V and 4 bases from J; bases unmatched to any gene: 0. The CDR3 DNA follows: TGTGCCACCAGACAGGGGGCAGATACGCAGTATTTT. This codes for CATRQGADTQYF.

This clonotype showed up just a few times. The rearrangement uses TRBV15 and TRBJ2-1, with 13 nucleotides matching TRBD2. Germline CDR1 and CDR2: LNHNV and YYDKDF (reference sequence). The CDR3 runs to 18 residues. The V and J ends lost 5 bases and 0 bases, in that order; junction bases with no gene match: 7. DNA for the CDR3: TGTGCCACCAGCCCGGGACTAGCGGGACCCAGCTCCTACAATGAGCAGTTCTTC. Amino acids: CATSPGLAGPSSYNEQFF. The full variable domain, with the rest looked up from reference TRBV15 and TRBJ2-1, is DAMVIQNPRYQVTQFGKPVTLSCSQTLNHNVMYWYQQKSSQAPKLLFHYYDKDFNNEADTPDNFQSRRPNTSFCFLDIRSPGLGDTAMYLCATSPGLAGPSSYNEQFFGPGTRLTVL.

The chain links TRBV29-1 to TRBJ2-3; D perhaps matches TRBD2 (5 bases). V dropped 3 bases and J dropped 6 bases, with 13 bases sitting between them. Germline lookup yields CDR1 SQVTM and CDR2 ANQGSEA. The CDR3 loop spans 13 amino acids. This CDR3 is CSVEVTRADTQYF. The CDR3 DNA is TGCAGCGTTGAGGTAACGAGGGCCGATACGCAGTATTTT.

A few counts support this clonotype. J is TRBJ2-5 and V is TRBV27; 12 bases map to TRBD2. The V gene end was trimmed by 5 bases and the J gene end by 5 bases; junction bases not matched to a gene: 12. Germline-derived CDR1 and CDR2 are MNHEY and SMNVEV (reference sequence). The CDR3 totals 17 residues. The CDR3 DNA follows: TGTGCCAGCAGTCCGAGACTAGCGGGAGCGGGGTACGAGACCCAGTACTTC. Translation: CASSPRLAGAGYETQYF.

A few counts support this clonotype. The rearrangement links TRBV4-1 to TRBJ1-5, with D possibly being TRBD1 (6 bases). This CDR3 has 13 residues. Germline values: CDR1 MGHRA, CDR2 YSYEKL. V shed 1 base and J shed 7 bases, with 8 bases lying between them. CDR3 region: CASSQGGHQPQHF. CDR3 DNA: TGCGCCAGCAGCCAAGGGGGGCACCAGCCCCAGCATTTT.

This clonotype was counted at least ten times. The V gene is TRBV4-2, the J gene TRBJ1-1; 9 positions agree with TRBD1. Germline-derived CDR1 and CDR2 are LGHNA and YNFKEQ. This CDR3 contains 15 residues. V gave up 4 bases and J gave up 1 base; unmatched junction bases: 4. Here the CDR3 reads CASSLTGGPNTEAFF. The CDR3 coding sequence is TGTGCCAGCAGCCTAACAGGGGGCCCGAACACTGAAGCTTTCTTT.

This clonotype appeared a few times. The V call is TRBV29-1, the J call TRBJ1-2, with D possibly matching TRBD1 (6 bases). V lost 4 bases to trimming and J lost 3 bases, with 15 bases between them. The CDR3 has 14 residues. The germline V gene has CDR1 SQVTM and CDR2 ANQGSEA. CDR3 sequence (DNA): TGCAGCGTTGCCTCCGGCAGGGGCGACTATGGCTACACCTTC. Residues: CSVASGRGDYGYTF.

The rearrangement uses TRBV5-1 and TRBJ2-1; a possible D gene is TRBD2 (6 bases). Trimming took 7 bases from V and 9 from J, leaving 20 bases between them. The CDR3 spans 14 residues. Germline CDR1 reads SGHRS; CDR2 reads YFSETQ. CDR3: CASQPGVSGIEQFF. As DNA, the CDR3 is TGCGCCAGCCAACCGGGAGTCTCGGGCATTGAGCAGTTCTTC.

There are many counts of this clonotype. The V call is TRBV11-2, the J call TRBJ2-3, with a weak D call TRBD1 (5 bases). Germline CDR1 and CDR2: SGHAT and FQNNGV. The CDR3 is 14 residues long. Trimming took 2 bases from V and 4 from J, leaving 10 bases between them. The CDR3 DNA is TGTGCCAGCAGCTTACAGGGATGGGCAGATACGCAGTATTTT. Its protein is CASSLQGWADTQYF.

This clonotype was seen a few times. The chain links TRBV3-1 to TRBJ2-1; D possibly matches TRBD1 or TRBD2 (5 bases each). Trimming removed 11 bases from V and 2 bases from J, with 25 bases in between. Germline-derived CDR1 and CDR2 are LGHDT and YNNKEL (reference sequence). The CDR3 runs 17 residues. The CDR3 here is CACSPSWDRKTYNEQFF. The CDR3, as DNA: TGTGCCTGCTCCCCCAGTTGGGACCGTAAAACCTACAATGAGCAGTTCTTC.

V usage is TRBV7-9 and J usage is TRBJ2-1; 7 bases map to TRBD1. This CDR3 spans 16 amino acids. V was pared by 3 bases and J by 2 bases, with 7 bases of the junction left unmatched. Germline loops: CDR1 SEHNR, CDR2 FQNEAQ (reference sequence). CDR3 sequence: CASSFRRDSPYNEQFF. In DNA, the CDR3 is TGTGCCAGCAGCTTCCGCCGGGACAGTCCCTACAATGAGCAGTTCTTC.

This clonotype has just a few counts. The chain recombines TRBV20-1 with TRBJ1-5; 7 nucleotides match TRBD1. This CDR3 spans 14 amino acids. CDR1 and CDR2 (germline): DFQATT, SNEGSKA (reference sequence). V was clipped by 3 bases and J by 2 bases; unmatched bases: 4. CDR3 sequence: CSAREGAGNQPQHF. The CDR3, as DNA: TGCAGTGCTAGGGAGGGGGCTGGCAATCAGCCCCAGCATTTT.

The CDR3 reads CASSLATSGRVRSYNEQFF. The CDR3 coding sequence is TGTGCCAGCAGTTTAGCGACTAGCGGGAGAGTTAGGTCCTACAATGAGCAGTTCTTC. This chain uses TRBV12-3 or TRBV12-4 with TRBJ2-1, with 12 bases identical to TRBD2. CDR3 length: 19 residues. Trimming removed 0 bases from V and 1 base from J; junction bases left unmatched: 7.

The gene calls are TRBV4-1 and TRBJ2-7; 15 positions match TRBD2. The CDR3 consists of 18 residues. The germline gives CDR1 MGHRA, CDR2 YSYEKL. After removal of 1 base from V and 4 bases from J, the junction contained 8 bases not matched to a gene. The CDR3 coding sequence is TGCGCCAGCAGCCAAGTGTGGACTAGCGGGAGGGCCAGTTACGAGCAGTACTTC. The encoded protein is CASSQVWTSGRASYEQYF.

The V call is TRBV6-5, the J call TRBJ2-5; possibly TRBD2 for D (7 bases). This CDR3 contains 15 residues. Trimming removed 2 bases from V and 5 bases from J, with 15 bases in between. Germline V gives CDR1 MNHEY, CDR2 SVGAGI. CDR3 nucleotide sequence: TGTGCCAGCAGTTACGAAGGGGGGGGGCCGGAGACCCAGTACTTC. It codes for CASSYEGGGPETQYF.

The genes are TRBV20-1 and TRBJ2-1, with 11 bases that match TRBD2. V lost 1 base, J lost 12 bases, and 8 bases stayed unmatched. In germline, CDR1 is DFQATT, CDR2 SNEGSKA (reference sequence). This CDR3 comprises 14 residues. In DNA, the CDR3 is TGCAGTGCTAGAGTCCCTAGCGGGGGGACCGGGCAGTTCTTC. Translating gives CSARVPSGGTGQFF.

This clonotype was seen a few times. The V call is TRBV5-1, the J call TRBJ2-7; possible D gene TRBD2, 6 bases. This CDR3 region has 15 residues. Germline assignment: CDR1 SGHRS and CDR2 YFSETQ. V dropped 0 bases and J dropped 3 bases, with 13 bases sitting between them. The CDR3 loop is CASSLVSGDYYEQYF. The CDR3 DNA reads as TGCGCCAGCAGCTTGGTTAGCGGTGATTACTACGAGCAGTACTTC.

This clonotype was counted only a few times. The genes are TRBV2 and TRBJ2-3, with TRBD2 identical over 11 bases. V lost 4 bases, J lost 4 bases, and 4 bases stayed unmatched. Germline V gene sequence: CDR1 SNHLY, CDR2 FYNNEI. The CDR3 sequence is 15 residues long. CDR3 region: CASSALAGVADTQYF. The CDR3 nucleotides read TGTGCCAGCAGTGCACTAGCGGGAGTCGCAGATACGCAGTATTTT.

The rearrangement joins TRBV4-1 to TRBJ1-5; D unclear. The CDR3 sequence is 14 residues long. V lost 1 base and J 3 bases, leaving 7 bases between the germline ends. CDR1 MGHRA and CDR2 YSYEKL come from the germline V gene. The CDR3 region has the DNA TGCGCCAGCAGCCAAGTCTCCTTCAATCAGCCCCAGCATTTT. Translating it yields CASSQVSFNQPQHF.

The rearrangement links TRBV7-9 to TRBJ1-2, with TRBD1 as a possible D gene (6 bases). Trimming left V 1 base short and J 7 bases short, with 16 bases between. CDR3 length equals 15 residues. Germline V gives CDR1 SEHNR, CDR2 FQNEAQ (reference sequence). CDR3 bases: TGTGCCAGCAGCTTAGTGACGGCAGGGGTTTCTGGCTACACCTTC. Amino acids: CASSLVTAGVSGYTF.

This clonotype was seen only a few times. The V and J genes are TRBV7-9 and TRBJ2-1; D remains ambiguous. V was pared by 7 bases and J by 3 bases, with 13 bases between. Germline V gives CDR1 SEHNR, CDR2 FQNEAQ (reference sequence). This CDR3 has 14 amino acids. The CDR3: CASTWARNYNEQFF. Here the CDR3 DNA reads TGTGCCAGCACCTGGGCCCGAAACTACAATGAGCAGTTCTTC.

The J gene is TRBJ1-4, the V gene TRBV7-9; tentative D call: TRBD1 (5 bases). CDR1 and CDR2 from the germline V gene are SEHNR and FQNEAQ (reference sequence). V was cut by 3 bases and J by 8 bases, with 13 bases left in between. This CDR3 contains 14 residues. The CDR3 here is CASSFGSGGEKLFF. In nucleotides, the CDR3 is TGTGCCAGCAGCTTTGGCTCGGGGGGAGAAAAACTGTTTTTT.

CDR3 DNA: TGCACCGCAAGGGGGACAGGGACGAACACTGAAGCTTTCTTT. Its protein is CTARGTGTNTEAFF. The rearrangement uses TRBV29-1 and TRBJ1-1; 9 bases agree with TRBD1. CDR1 SQVTM and CDR2 ANQGSEA come from the germline V gene. The CDR3 is 14 residues long.

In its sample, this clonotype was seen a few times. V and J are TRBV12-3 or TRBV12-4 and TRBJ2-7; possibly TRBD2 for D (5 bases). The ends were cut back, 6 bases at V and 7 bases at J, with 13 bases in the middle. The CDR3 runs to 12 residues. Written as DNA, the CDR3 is TGTGCCAGCAGCTCTCCGGAGGTGGAGCAGTACTTC. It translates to CASSSPEVEQYF.

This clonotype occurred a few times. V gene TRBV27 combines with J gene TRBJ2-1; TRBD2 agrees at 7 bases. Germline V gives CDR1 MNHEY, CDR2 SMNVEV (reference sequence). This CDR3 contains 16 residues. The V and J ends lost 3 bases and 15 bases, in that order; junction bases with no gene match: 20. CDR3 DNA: TGTGCCAGCAGTTTTGGTCTAGGGTTGCCGGCGGGAGTTACGTTCTTC. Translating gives CASSFGLGLPAGVTFF.